Below, 20 T cell receptor beta chains from the same sample are listed, as sequenced in a study of regulatory T cells in long-lasting Graves disease. HTBI primers from iRepertoire and Arm-PCR of CDR3 regions yielded the TCR beta libraries. TCRdb fed the multiplex PCR reads into MiXCR, producing one record per CDR3 protein. Found here are roughly 420,000 distinct CDR3 sequences, 11% to 15% of them singletons; the top ten hold approximately 19%. Time point here: newly diagnosed GD, antithyroid drugs for less than 3 months. PBMCs were the source of the RNA used for TCR sequencing. These records were also assigned to another study, of T cells in Graves' hyperthyroidism and ophthalmopathy.

Sequencing was performed on peripheral blood mononuclear cells (PBMCs), taken at new diagnosis, from a patient treated with antithyroid drugs. Every receptor here comes from a woman aged 45-65 years with Graves disease.

This clonotype was detected only a few times. The DNA of the CDR3 is TGTGCCACCAGTGGACACGGCAGCGTAGGCAGCGAAACGCTAGCCAAAAACATTCAGTACTTC. This sequence encodes CATSGHGSVGSETLAKNIQYF. This rearrangement joins TRBV15 to TRBJ2-4, with D possibly being TRBD1 (5 bases). Germline V gene lookup returns CDR1 LNHNV and CDR2 YYDKDF (reference sequence). The CDR3 is made up of 21 amino acids. The V gene lost 6 bases and the J gene lost 0 bases, with 30 bases spanning the gap.

This clonotype was recorded a few times. The V call is TRBV5-1, the J call TRBJ2-1; TRBD2 aligns across 10 bases. Germline V gene data show CDR1 as SGHRS and CDR2 as YFSETQ. The ends lost 5 bases at V and 7 bases at J; junction bases unmatched: 9. The CDR3 sequence is 15 residues long. The CDR3 coding sequence is TGCGCCAGCAGAAACCTAGCGGGAGTACGGAATGAGCAGTTCTTC. Translating it yields CASRNLAGVRNEQFF.

This clonotype was picked up many times. The V and J genes are TRBV28 and TRBJ2-1, with 7 bases matching TRBD2. The length of the CDR3 is 18 residues. The V gene end was trimmed by 8 bases and the J gene end by 6 bases; junction bases not matched to a gene: 22. Germline V gene data show CDR1 as MDHEN and CDR2 as SYDVKM. The CDR3 DNA is TGTGCCAGCTCCCCACTAGCGCTTATAACCAATCGCCCCAATGAGCAGTTCTTC. It encodes CASSPLALITNRPNEQFF. Using reference TRBV28 and TRBJ2-1 for the parts outside the CDR3, the full variable domain is DVKVTQSSRYLVKRTGEKVFLECVQDMDHENMFWYRQDPGLGLRLIYFSYDVKMKEKGDIPEGYSVSREKKERFSLILESASTNQTSMYLCASSPLALITNRPNEQFFGPGTRLTVL.

This clonotype was detected many times. The genes are TRBV27 and TRBJ2-2; 7 positions agree with TRBD1. This CDR3 has 15 amino acids. After removal of 7 bases from V and 8 bases from J, the junction contained 13 bases not matched to a gene. The germline V gene encodes CDR1 MNHEY and CDR2 SMNVEV (reference sequence). For the CDR3, the DNA is TGTGCCAGCACGAACGGTGGTCAGGGGGTGGGGGAGCTGTTTTTT. As protein: CASTNGGQGVGELFF.

The sample holds a few counts of this clonotype. V gene TRBV6-5 combines with J gene TRBJ2-6; D unclear. The CDR3 loop spans 15 amino acids. Germline V lookup: CDR1 MNHEY, CDR2 SVGAGI. V was pared by 2 bases and J by 0 bases, with 5 bases between. The CDR3 bases are TGTGCCAGCAGTTACGGGGTCTCTGGGGCCAACGTCCTGACTTTC. Translation gives CASSYGVSGANVLTF.

This clonotype was counted between two and nine times. J is TRBJ2-2 and V is TRBV18; D might be TRBD2 (5 bases). Germline V gene data show CDR1 as KGHSH and CDR2 as LQKENI. The CDR3 runs to 15 residues. Trimming cost V 2 bases and J 3 bases, with 10 bases left between them. The CDR3 loop is CASSPNGMDTGELFF. DNA of the CDR3: TGTGCCAGCTCACCAAACGGGATGGACACCGGGGAGCTGTTTTTT.

This clonotype was seen repeatedly, ten times or more. This chain connects TRBV5-1 to TRBJ2-1, with 14 bases identical to TRBD2. This CDR3 spans 16 amino acids. Looked up from germline, CDR1 is SGHRS and CDR2 is YFSETQ. V trimming: 0 bases; J trimming: 8 bases; junction bases outside the gene matches: 4. CDR3 sequence: CASSLGLAGGFDEQFF. CDR3 in DNA: TGCGCCAGCAGCTTGGGACTAGCGGGAGGGTTTGATGAGCAGTTCTTC.

This clonotype was seen a handful of times. The V call is TRBV5-4, the J call TRBJ2-1; 12 positions agree with TRBD2. CDR1 SGHNT and CDR2 YYREEE come from the germline V gene (reference sequence). Trimming took 0 bases from V and 3 from J; bases not matched to a gene: 1. The CDR3 has 16 residues. The CDR3 coding sequence is TGTGCCAGCAGCTTGGGGACTAGCGGGATCTACAATGAGCAGTTCTTC. It specifies CASSLGTSGIYNEQFF.

This clonotype was recorded a few times. The rearrangement joins TRBV6-2 or TRBV6-3 to TRBJ2-7; TRBD2 might be the D (6 bases). Per germline, CDR1 MNHEY and CDR2 SVGEGT. V gave up 5 bases and J gave up 3 bases, with 17 bases separating them. This CDR3 has 15 amino acids. CDR3 DNA: TGTGCCAGCAGTGAATTTTACGGGACTTTCTACGAGCAGTACTTC. Its protein product is CASSEFYGTFYEQYF.

This clonotype was detected ten times or more. The chain combines TRBV7-9 with TRBJ2-7; a possible D gene is TRBD2 (6 bases). Trimming shortened V by 4 bases and J by 6 bases, and 10 bases separated the two germline ends. The CDR3 contains 12 residues. CDR1 and CDR2 (germline): SEHNR, FQNEAQ (reference sequence). CDR3 loop: CASSSGDGEQYF. CDR3 nucleotides: TGTGCCAGCAGCTCGGGAGACGGCGAGCAGTACTTC.

The V and J genes are TRBV4-1 and TRBJ2-3; no clear D. The CDR3 totals 13 residues. Germline loops: CDR1 MGHRA, CDR2 YSYEKL. Trimming took 7 bases from V and 2 from J, leaving 10 bases between them. The CDR3 DNA sequence: TGCGCCAGCACCCATCACGCCACAGATACGCAGTATTTT. This translates into CASTHHATDTQYF.

Of note for this clonotype: A much larger clone is a single base away; this may be a read error. The CDR3 bases are TGTGCCAACAGCTTAGATAAGGAAAATGAGCAGTTCTTC. It translates to CANSLDKENEQFF. The V gene is TRBV11-3, the J gene TRBJ2-1; D is unclear. The CDR3 is 13 amino acids. Per germline, CDR1 SGHNT and CDR2 YENEEA.

This clonotype appeared many times. V is TRBV20-1 and J is TRBJ2-3, with D maybe TRBD2 (6 bases). The CDR3 spans 17 residues. Trimming shortened V by 0 bases and J by 6 bases, and 22 bases separated the two germline ends. The germline V gene encodes CDR1 DFQATT and CDR2 SNEGSKA (reference sequence). The CDR3 is CSARDLGGGARGDTQYF. The CDR3 region has the DNA TGCAGTGCTAGAGATCTGGGTGGCGGAGCCCGGGGGGATACGCAGTATTTT.

On this clonotype itself: Germline and junction disagree at one end, which may indicate a read error. The genes are TRBV29-1 and TRBJ2-7, with 12 bases matching TRBD2. Germline-derived CDR1 and CDR2 are SQVTM and ANQGSEA. The CDR3 has 17 amino acids. The CDR3 protein is CRVDGLAGPSQEYEQYF. Here the CDR3 DNA reads TGCAGAGTTGATGGACTAGCGGGACCTTCCCAAGAATACGAGCAGTACTTC.

The genes are TRBV5-4 and TRBJ1-1; weak D call: TRBD1 (5 bases). The CDR3 runs 14 residues. The V end was cut by 4 bases, the J end by 4 bases, with 14 bases between. Germline CDR1 and CDR2: SGHNT and YYREEE (reference sequence). The CDR3: CASSPSSGGTEAFF. The DNA of the CDR3 is TGTGCCAGCAGCCCCTCGTCGGGGGGCACTGAAGCTTTCTTT.

The gene calls are TRBV4-1 and TRBJ2-4, with a weak D call TRBD1 (6 bases). V lost 4 bases and J lost 7, with 23 bases in between. From germline, CDR1 is MGHRA and CDR2 YSYEKL. The CDR3 runs to 17 residues. The CDR3 DNA follows: TGCGCCAGCAGCCCAACCGTCATCAGGGGACGTTGGAACATTCAGTACTTC. Translation gives CASSPTVIRGRWNIQYF.

This clonotype has a count of ten or more. The chain links TRBV6-2 or TRBV6-3 to TRBJ2-1; 8 positions match TRBD1. Losses at the gene ends were 0 bases for V and 3 bases for J; bases not matched to a gene: 10. Germline lookup yields CDR1 MNHEY and CDR2 SVGEGT. This CDR3 has 18 amino acids. The CDR3, as DNA: TGTGCCAGCAGTTACTCTACCCCCGGACAGGGACGCTACAATGAGCAGTTCTTC. This encodes CASSYSTPGQGRYNEQFF.

This chain links TRBV12-3 or TRBV12-4 with TRBJ1-1, with TRBD1 matching over 9 bases. With 0 bases clipped from V and 2 bases from J, the junction kept 13 bases outside the gene matches. This CDR3 has 19 residues. The CDR3, as DNA: TGTGCCAGCAGTTTAGCTAACAGGGGGCTGATTCATCGCAACACTGAAGCTTTCTTT. It specifies CASSLANRGLIHRNTEAFF.

This clonotype was recorded many times. The chain joins TRBV28 to TRBJ2-2; D remains ambiguous. Trimming removed 4 bases from V and 5 bases from J, with 8 bases in between. Germline-derived CDR1 and CDR2 are MDHEN and SYDVKM. The CDR3 is made up of 13 amino acids. CDR3 loop: CASSSPSTGELFF. DNA for the CDR3: TGTGCCAGCAGTTCCCCTTCTACCGGGGAGCTGTTTTTT.

This clonotype was detected many times. This chain's CDR3 is CASSKLAALPYEQYF. In DNA form, the CDR3 reads TGCGCCAGCAGTAAACTAGCGGCACTACCCTACGAGCAGTACTTC. J is TRBJ2-7 and V is TRBV10-2, with 8 positions matching TRBD2. This CDR3 spans 15 amino acids. Germline CDR1 reads WSHSY; CDR2 reads SAAADI. V lost 5 bases and J lost 2; bases outside the gene matches: 8.